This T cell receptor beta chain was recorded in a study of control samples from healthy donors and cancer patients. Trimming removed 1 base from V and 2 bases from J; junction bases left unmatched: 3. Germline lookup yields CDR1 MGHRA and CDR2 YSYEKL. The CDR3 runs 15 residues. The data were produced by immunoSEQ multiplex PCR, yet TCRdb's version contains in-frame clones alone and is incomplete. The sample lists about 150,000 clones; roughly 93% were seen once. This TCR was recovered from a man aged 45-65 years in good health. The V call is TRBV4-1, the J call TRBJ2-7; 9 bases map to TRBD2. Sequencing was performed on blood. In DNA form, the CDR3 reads TGCGCCAGCAGCCAAGGGGCTAGCGGGGCCTACGAGCAGTACTTC. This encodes CASSQGASGAYEQYF.